This T cell receptor (beta chain) was captured by sequencing in a study of brain T cells in children with intractable seizures. V lost 6 bases and J lost 8; bases outside the gene matches: 5. This CDR3 contains 12 residues. The V gene's germline CDR1 is MDHEN and CDR2 SYDVKM. Clones were read by immunoSEQ multiplex PCR, and TCRdb kept only the in-frame ones, dropping some. The sample has 80,000 or so clones, about 93% seen once. The chain links TRBV28 to TRBJ1-2; 8 nucleotides agree with TRBD1. The source was peripheral blood, collected at surgery. The receptor comes from a boy under two years old with tuberous sclerosis and intractable seizures. CDR3 nucleotide sequence: TGTGCCAGCAGACCAGGGGGCAGGGGCTACACCTTC. This sequence encodes CASRPGGRGYTF.